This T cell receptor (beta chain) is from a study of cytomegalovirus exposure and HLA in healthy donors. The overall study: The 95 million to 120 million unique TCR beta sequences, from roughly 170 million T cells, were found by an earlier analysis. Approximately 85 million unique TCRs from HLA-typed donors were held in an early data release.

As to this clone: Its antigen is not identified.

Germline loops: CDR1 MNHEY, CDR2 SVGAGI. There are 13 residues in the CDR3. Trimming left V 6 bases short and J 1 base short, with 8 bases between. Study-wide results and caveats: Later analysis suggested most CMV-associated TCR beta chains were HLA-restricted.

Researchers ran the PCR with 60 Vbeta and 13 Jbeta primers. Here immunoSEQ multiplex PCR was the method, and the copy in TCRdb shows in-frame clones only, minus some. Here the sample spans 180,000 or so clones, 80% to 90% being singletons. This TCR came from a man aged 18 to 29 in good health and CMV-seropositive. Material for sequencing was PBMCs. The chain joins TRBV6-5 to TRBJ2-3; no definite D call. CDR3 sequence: CASSIRGTDTQYF. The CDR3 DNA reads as TGTGCCAGCAGCATACGGGGCACAGATACGCAGTATTTT.